These T cell receptor beta chains were read from a single sample in a study of cytomegalovirus exposure and HLA in healthy donors. Produced via immunoSEQ multiplex PCR; TCRdb's table is partial and in-frame only. The sample includes roughly 120,000 clones, around 70% of them seen just once. What was sequenced was PBMCs. The receptor source for this set is a woman between 45 and 60 years old in good health and CMV-seropositive. CDR3s leave out the opening cysteine and the closing phenylalanine or tryptophan.

>TRBJ2-2|TRBV4-1
ASSQEVASGRVYTGELF
>TRBJ1-5|TRBV11-3
ASSFAPESNQPQH
>TRBJ2-1|TRBV5-1
ASTAVTGTSNNEQF
>TRBJ1-5|TRBV18
ASHRDSDNQPQH
>TRBJ1-6|TRBV4-3
ASSQEKGRDSPLH
>TRBJ1-2|TRBV18
ASSPRTGPNYGYT
>TRBJ2-5|TRBV5-1
ASSLAFQETQY
>TRBJ1-1|TRBV28
ASRHRENTEAF
>TRBJ2-1|TRBV6-1
ASSEAVTGTESSYNEQF
>TRBJ1-1|TRBV30
AGRTGTNMNTEAF